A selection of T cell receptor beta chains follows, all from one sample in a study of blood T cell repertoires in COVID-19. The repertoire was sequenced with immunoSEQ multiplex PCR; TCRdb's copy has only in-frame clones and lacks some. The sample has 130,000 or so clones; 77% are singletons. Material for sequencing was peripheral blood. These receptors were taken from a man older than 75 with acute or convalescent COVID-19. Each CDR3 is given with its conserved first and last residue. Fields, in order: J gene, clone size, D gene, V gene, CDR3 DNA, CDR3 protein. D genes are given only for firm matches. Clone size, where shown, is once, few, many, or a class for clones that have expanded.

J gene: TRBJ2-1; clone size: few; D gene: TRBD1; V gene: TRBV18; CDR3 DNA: TGTGCCAGCTCACCAACAGGGGTTGAGCAGTTCTTC; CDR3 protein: CASSPTGVEQFF
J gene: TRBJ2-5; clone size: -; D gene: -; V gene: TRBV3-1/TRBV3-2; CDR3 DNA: TGTGCCAGCAGCCCCGGACCCCTGGGGGGAGAGACCCAGTACTTC; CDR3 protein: CASSPGPLGGETQYF
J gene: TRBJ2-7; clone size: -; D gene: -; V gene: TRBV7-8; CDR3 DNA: TGTGCCAGCAGCTTCCCCATCGCGGGGTCGTCCTACGAGCAGTACTTC; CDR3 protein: CASSFPIAGSSYEQYF
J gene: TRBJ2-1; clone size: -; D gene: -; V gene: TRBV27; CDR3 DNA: TGTGCCAGCAGTTTAAGAGCGAGACTAGAGCTGAATGCCCCACACAATGAGCAGTTCTTC; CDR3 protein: CASSLRARLELNAPHNEQFF
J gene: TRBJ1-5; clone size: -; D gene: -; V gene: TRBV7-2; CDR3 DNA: TGTGCCAGCAACTCTGAGGGACAGCCCCAGCATTTT; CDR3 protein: CASNSEGQPQHF
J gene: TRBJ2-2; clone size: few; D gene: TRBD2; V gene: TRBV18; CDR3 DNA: TGTGCCAGCTCACCCACACTGGCGAGCGGGGGTAACACCGGGGAGCTGTTTTTT; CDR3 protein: CASSPTLASGGNTGELFF
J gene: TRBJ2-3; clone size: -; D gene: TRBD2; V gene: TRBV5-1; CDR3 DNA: TGCGCCAGCAGCGTAGCGGGGGGGTTCGATACGCAGTATTTT; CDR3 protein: CASSVAGGFDTQYF
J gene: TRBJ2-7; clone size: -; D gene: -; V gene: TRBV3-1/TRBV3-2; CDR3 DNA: TGTGCCAGCAGCCAGTACTCCTACGAGCAGTACTTC; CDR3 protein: CASSQYSYEQYF
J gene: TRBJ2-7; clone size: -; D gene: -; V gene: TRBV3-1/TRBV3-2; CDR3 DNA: TGTGCCAGCAGCCAAGCGGCCGGGGGATCAGGGTACGAGCAGTACTTC; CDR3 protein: CASSQAAGGSGYEQYF
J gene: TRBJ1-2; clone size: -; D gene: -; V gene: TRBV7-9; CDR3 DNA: TGTGCCAGCAGCTTAGCCAGGGGAGGCTACACCTTC; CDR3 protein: CASSLARGGYTF
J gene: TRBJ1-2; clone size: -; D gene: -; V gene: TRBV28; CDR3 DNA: TGTGCCAGCAGTTTATTTAGGGGTCAAGGCTACACCTTC; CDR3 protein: CASSLFRGQGYTF
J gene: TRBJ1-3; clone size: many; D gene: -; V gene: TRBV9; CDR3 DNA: TGTGCCAGCAGCGTAGCTCCAGGGGTTGGAAACACCATATATTTT; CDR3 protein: CASSVAPGVGNTIYF
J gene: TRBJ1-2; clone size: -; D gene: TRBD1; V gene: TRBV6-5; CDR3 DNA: TGTGCCAGCAGGACAGGGAGTGTGTATGGCTACACCTTC; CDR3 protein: CASRTGSVYGYTF
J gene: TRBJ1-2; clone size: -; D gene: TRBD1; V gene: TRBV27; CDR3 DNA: TGTGCCAGCAGGACAGGGTTAGGTGGCTACACCTTC; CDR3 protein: CASRTGLGGYTF
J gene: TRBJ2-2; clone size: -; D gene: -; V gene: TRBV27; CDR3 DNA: TGTGCCAGCACTCCTAACACCGGGGAGCTGTTTTTT; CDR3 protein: CASTPNTGELFF
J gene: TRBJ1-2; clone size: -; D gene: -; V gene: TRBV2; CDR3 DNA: TGTGCCAGCAGACAAAACCCGACAGCTACCTATGGCTACACCTTC; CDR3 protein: CASRQNPTATYGYTF
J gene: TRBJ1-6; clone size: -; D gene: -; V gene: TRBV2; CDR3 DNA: TGTGCCAGCAGTGAGGGCTTTAATTCACCCCTCCACTTT; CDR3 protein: CASSEGFNSPLHF
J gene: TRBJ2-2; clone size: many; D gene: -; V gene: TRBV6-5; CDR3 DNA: TGTGCCAGCAGTACTCCGGGGACCGGGGAGCTGTTTTTT; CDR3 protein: CASSTPGTGELFF
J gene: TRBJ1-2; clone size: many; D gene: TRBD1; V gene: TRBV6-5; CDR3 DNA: TGTGCCAGCAGTTACCAGGGGGGTTCGGCTGGCTACACCTTC; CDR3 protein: CASSYQGGSAGYTF
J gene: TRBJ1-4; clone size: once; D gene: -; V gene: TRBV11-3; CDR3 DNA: TGTGCCAGCAGCTTAATACCCTTAGCTAATGAAAAACTGTTTTTT; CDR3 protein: CASSLIPLANEKLFF
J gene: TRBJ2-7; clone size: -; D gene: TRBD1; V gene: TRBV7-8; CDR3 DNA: TGTGCCAGCAGGGAGATGTACGACAGGGCCTACGAGCAGTACTTC; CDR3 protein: CASREMYDRAYEQYF
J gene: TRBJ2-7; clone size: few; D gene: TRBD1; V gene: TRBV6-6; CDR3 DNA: TGTGCCAGCAGTACAGGGGGTTCGGGCTACGAGCAGTACTTC; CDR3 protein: CASSTGGSGYEQYF
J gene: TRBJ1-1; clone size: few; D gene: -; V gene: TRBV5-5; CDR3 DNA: TGTGCCAGCAGCTTGACTCTTGAAGCTTTCTTT; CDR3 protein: CASSLTLEAFF
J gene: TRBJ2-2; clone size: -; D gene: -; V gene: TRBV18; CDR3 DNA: TGTGCCAGCTTTCCGGGTCTCGGAGGCGGGGAGCTGTTTTTT; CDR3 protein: CASFPGLGGGELFF
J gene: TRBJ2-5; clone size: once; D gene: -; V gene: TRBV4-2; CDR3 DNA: TGTGCCAGCAGCCAAGAGAGGATTGCGGGGAAAGAGACCCAGTACTTC; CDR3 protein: CASSQERIAGKETQYF
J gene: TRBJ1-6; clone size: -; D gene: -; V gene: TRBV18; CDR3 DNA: TGTGCCAGCTCACCATCAGCAAATACTATAAATTCACCCCTCCACTTT; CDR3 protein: CASSPSANTINSPLHF
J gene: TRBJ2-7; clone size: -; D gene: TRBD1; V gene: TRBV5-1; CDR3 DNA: TGCGCCAGCAGCTCAATACCTCTAAGCGACAGGGGTCTTGGCGAGCAGTACTTC; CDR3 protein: CASSSIPLSDRGLGEQYF
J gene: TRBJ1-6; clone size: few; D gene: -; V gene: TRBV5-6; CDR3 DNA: TGTGCCAGCGGCCAGGGAAGTCCGGATTCACCCCTCCACTTT; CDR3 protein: CASGQGSPDSPLHF
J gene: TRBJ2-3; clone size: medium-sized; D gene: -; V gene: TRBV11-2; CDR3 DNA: TGTGCCAGCAGCTTTATGACAGGAAGCACAGATACGCAGTATTTT; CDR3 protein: CASSFMTGSTDTQYF
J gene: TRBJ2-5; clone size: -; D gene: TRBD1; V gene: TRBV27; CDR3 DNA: TGTGCCAGCAGCTGGGACAGGACTACAGGAGAGACCCAGTACTTC; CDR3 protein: CASSWDRTTGETQYF
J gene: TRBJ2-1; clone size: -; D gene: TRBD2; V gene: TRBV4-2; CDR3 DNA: TGTGCCAGCAGCCGATCCCTGCGGGGGGCGCACAATGAGCAGTTCTTC; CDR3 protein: CASSRSLRGAHNEQFF
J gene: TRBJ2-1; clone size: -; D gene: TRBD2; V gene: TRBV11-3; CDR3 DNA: TGTGCCAGCAGCTCCGGACTAGCGGGGGGTTCCTACAATGAGCAGTTCTTC; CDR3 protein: CASSSGLAGGSYNEQFF
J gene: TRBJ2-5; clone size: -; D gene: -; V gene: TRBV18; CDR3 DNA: TGTGCCAGCGTAGCCTTGGACTTAGGGGAGACCCAGTACTTC; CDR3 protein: CASVALDLGETQYF
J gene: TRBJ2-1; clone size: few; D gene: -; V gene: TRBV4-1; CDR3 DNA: TGCGCCAGCAGCCAAGAGGCCCTAGCGAGCCCCTACAATGAGCAGTTCTTC; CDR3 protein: CASSQEALASPYNEQFF
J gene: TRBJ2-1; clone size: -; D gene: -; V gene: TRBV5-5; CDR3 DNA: TGTGCCAGCAGCTTGGGGGGACTCCACAATGAGCAGTTCTTC; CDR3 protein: CASSLGGLHNEQFF
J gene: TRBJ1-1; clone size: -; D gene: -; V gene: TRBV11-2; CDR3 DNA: TGTGCCAGCAGCTTAGAAACGGGGAACACTGAAGCTTTCTTT; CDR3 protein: CASSLETGNTEAFF
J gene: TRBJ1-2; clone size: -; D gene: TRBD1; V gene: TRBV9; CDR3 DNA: TGTGCCAGCAGCCTCGGGACAGGGGTTTATGGCTACACCTTC; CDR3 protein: CASSLGTGVYGYTF
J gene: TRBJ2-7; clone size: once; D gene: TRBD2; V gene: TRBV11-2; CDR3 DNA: TGTGCCAGCAGCTTAGATCGGACTAGCTCCTACGAGCAGTACTTC; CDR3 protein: CASSLDRTSSYEQYF
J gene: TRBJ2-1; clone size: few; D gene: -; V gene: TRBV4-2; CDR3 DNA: TGTGCCAGCAGCCACGGGATGTATGAGCAGTTCTTC; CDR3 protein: CASSHGMYEQFF
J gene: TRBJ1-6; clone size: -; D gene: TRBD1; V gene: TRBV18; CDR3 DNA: TGTGCCAGCTCACTCACCGCGGGACAGTCTCCTTACTTCTTCTATTCACCCCTCCACTTT; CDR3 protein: CASSLTAGQSPYFFYSPLHF
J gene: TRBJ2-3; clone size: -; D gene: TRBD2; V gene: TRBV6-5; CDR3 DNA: TGTGCCAGCAGTTACCTTACTAGCGGGAAGAGAGAGACGCAGTATTTT; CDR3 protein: CASSYLTSGKRETQYF
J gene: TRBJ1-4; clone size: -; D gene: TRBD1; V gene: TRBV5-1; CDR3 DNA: TGCGCCAGCAGCCTGGGACAGCTCGCAACTAATGAAAAACTGTTTTTT; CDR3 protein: CASSLGQLATNEKLFF
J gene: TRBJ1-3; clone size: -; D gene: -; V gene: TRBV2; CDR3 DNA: TGTGCCAGCCAGGAGGGAAGTGGAAACACCATATATTTT; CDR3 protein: CASQEGSGNTIYF
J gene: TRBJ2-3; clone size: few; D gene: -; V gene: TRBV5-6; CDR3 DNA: TGTGCCAGCAGCATCTCGGGACTTAACACAGATACGCAGTATTTT; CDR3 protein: CASSISGLNTDTQYF
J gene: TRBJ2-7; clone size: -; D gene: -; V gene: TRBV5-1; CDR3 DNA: TGCGCCAGCATGGCCGGGACTCTTTCCTACGAGCAGTACTTC; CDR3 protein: CASMAGTLSYEQYF
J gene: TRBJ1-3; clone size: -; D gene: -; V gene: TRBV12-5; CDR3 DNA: TGTGCTAGTGTTGTGACGGGGGGAAACACCATATATTTT; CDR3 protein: CASVVTGGNTIYF
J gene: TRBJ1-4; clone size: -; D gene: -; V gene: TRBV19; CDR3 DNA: TGTGCCAGTAGTCCCCAGGCCGCAACTAATGAAAAACTGTTTTTT; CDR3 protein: CASSPQAATNEKLFF
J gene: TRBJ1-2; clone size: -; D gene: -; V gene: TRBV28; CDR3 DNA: TGTGCCAGCAGTTTATTAGGAATCCAGGGCGTAGGCTATGGCTACACCTTC; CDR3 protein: CASSLLGIQGVGYGYTF
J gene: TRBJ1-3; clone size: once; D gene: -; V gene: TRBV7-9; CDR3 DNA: TGTGCCAGCAGCCCAGACATCTCTGGAAACACCATATATTTT; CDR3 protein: CASSPDISGNTIYF
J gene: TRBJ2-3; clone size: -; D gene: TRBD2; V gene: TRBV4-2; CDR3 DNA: TGTGCCAGCAGCCAAAACACGGGGGGGCCCGGCACAGATACGCAGTATTTT; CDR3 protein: CASSQNTGGPGTDTQYF
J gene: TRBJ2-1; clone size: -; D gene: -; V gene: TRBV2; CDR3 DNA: TGTGCCAGCAATGGAGGACGCGGACCCTACAATGAGCAGTTCTTC; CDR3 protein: CASNGGRGPYNEQFF
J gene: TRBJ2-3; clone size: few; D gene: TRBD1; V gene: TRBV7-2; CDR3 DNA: TGTGCCAGCAGCCTTAGGACAGGGGTGAGGACAGATACGCAGTATTTT; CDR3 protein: CASSLRTGVRTDTQYF
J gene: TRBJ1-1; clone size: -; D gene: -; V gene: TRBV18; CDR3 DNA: TGTGCCAGCTCACCTACTTTGCGAGAAGCTTTCTTT; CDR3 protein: CASSPTLREAFF